This TCR beta chain is drawn from a study of T cells in Graves' hyperthyroidism and ophthalmopathy. The study left out patients who had uncontrolled infection, other autoimmune disease, pregnancy or lactation. For the diagnoses, clinical symptoms, serum thyroxine and TRAb, thyroid ultrasound and orbital computed tomography were used. Out of approximately 9.9 ml of fresh peripheral blood came the PBMCs. With regard to this clonotype: One end of the junction fails to match germline, which may point to a read error.

RNA transcripts yielded amplified TCR beta CDR3 regions. When the TCR CDR3 underwent first-round RT-PCR, the HTBI primer set was used. TCRdb independently ran MiXCR on the multiplex PCR reads; one entry per CDR3 protein. The sample includes 400,000 or so distinct CDR3 sequences, roughly 15% of them seen just once. This CDR3 contains 16 residues. The sequencing input was blood. The chain is built from TRBV6-7 and TRBJ2-2, with 9 positions matching TRBD1. TRBV6-7 is noted as an ORF with a role that remains uncertain. The source of this sequence is a woman aged 60-75 years with Graves' ophthalmopathy. This CDR3 reads CASSTHWTGVPGELSF. The DNA for the CDR3 is TGTGCCAGCAGTACCCACTGGACAGGGGTGCCCGGGGAGCTGTCTTTT.